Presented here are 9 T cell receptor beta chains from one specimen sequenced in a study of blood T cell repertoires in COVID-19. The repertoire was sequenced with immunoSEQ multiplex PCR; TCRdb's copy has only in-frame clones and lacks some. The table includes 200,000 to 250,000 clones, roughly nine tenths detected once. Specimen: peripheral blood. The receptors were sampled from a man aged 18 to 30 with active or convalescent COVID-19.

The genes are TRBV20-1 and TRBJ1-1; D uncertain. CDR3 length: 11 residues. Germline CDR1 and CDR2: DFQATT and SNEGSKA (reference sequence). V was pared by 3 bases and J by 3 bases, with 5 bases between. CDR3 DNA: TGCAGTGCTAGCCGGGACACTGAAGCTTTCTTT. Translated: CSASRDTEAFF.

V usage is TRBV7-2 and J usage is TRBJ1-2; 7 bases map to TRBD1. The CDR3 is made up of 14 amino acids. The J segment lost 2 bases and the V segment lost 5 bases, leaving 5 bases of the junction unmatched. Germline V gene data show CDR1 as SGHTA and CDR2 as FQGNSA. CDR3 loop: CASSLGQINYGYTF. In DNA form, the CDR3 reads TGTGCCAGCAGCCTGGGACAGATCAACTATGGCTACACCTTC.

The CDR3 loop is CASSISASTDTQYF. In DNA form, the CDR3 reads TGTGCCAGTAGTATCAGCGCCAGCACAGATACGCAGTATTTT. The genes are TRBV19 and TRBJ2-3; D is unclear. This CDR3 spans 14 amino acids. V shed 3 bases and J shed 0 bases, with 7 bases lying between them. Germline V gives CDR1 LNHDA, CDR2 SQIVND (reference sequence).

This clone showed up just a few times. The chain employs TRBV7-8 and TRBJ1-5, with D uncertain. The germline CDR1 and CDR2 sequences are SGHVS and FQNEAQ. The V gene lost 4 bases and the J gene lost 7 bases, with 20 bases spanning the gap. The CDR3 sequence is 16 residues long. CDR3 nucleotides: TGTGCCAGCAGCTCACTGACGGTAGGCAGGTTCCAGCCCCAGCATTTT. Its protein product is CASSSLTVGRFQPQHF.

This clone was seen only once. CDR3 sequence: CASSRPYYEQYF. The DNA of the CDR3 is TGTGCCAGCAGCAGGCCCTACTACGAGCAGTACTTC. The gene calls are TRBV28 and TRBJ2-7; D remains unclear. This CDR3 is built from 12 residues. V was shortened by 6 bases and J by 3 bases, with 9 bases between the two germline ends. Germline V gene data show CDR1 as MDHEN and CDR2 as SYDVKM.

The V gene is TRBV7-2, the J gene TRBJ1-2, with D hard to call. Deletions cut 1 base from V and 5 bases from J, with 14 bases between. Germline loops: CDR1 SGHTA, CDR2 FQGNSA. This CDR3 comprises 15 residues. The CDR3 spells CASSLDRFAGYGYTF. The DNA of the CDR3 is TGTGCCAGCAGCTTAGACAGATTCGCTGGTTATGGCTACACCTTC.

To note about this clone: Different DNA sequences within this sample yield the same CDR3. The CDR3 region has the DNA TGCGCCAGCAGCACCGGGAAGGGTAATGGCTACACCTTC. Translating it yields CASSTGKGNGYTF. The genes are TRBV21-1 and TRBJ1-2. TRBV21-1 constitutes a pseudogene. The length of the CDR3 is 13 residues.

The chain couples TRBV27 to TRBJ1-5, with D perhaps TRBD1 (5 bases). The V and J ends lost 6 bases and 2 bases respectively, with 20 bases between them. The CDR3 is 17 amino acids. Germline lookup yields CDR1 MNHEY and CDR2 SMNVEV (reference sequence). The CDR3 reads CASSTAQKGFGNQPQHF. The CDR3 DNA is TGTGCCAGCAGCACAGCCCAGAAGGGGTTCGGCAATCAGCCCCAGCATTTT.

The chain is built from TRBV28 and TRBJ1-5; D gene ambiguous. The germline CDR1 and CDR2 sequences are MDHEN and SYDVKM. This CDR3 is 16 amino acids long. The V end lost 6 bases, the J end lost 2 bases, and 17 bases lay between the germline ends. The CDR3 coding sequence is TGTGCCAGCAGCTCACTCATGAGAGGAGGCAATCAGCCCCAGCATTTT. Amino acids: CASSSLMRGGNQPQHF.